This record concerns one T cell receptor beta chain sequence. The sample originates from a study of T-cell reconstitution after alpha-beta-depleted transplantation in children. This sample's TCRbeta library carried unique molecular identifier barcodes. TCRdb itself ran the PCR reads through MiXCR, one entry per CDR3 protein. The table includes about 610,000 distinct CDR3 sequences, roughly 10% detected once. Per germline, CDR1 SGHRS and CDR2 YFSETQ. The CDR3 runs 12 residues. The germline V and J ends were trimmed by 1 base and 8 bases, with 9 bases remaining between them. This TCR was recovered from a human donor who donated a stem cell graft to a child with acute myeloid leukemia. The chain employs TRBV5-1 and TRBJ1-2; D is ambiguous. The sample here was PBMCs from the stem cell graft donor, taken from the stem cell graft. In nucleotides, the CDR3 is TGCGCCAGCAGCTTGACGGGGAAAGGCTACACCTTC. Translating gives CASSLTGKGYTF.